The T cell receptor (beta chain) described here comes from a study of CD8 T cells in ankylosing spondylitis. It was by quantitative 5'-RACE with molecular barcodes that TCR beta libraries were made. TCRdb re-called the 5' RACE reads with MiXCR, one entry per CDR3 protein. The repertoire has some 200,000 distinct CDR3 sequences, 20% to 30% of them found once; the top ten carry less than 8.5%. Study results and limitations: Several of the motif variants were reported before in synovial fluid and blood from reactive arthritis. Seemingly distinctive of ankylosing spondylitis blood was a TCR beta motif formed by eight highly homologous variants. According to the report, clones linked to the disease were significantly enriched in matched synovial fluid samples taken from ankylosing spondylitis patients.

This clonotype was picked up many times. What it binds is unknown. Germline-derived CDR1 and CDR2 are LGHNA and YSLEER. This CDR3 contains 13 residues. Deletions cut 0 bases from V and 5 bases from J, with 7 bases between. Sequenced material: blood, either unsorted or a sorted T cell fraction (not recorded which). V is TRBV4-3 and J is TRBJ1-1; D unclear. This sequence originates from a male donor with ankylosing spondylitis or in good health (not recorded which). The CDR3 here is CASSQDTRTEAFF. Here the CDR3 DNA reads TGCGCCAGCAGCCAAGATACCAGGACTGAAGCTTTCTTT.